The rows below give T cell receptor beta chains drawn from one sample of a study of spatial heterogeneity in lung cancer. TCRdb processed the 5' RACE reads anew with MiXCR; each CDR3 protein has one entry. The data hold 45,000 or so distinct CDR3 sequences, with 12% observed a single time. Sample: PBMCs, taken at surgery. The receptors originated from a female donor with early-stage non-small cell lung cancer. The CDR3 runs from the conserved cysteine through the conserved F or W. The order of the fields is D gene, clone size, J gene, V gene, CDR3 DNA, CDR3 protein. The D gene is left open where the match is weak. Size values are once, few and many counts, or a class for expanded clones, and some rows have none.

D gene: .
clone size: .
J gene: TRBJ1-1
V gene: TRBV7-9
CDR3 DNA: TGTGCCAGCAGCTTTCCACTGAACACTGAAGCTTTCTTT
CDR3 protein: CASSFPLNTEAFF

D gene: TRBD1
clone size: few
J gene: TRBJ2-5
V gene: TRBV5-5
CDR3 DNA: TGTGCCAGCAGTCCGGGGAACAGGGGGCAAGGAGAGACCCAGTACTTC
CDR3 protein: CASSPGNRGQGETQYF

D gene: TRBD1
clone size: many
J gene: TRBJ2-3
V gene: TRBV7-9
CDR3 DNA: TGTGCCAGCAGCGGTCCGACAGGGGATGGAGATACGCAGTATTTT
CDR3 protein: CASSGPTGDGDTQYF

D gene: TRBD1
clone size: many
J gene: TRBJ2-2
V gene: TRBV9
CDR3 DNA: TGTGCCAGCAGCACAGCCGGACAGGGGGCGAACACCGGGGAGCTGTTTTTT
CDR3 protein: CASSTAGQGANTGELFF

D gene: TRBD1
clone size: many
J gene: TRBJ1-6
V gene: TRBV20-1
CDR3 DNA: TGCAGTGCTAGAGAATCACAGGGGGCCCTTTATAATTCACCCCTCCACTTT
CDR3 protein: CSARESQGALYNSPLHF

D gene: .
clone size: .
J gene: TRBJ2-1
V gene: TRBV7-2
CDR3 DNA: TGTGCCAGCAGCTTAGTCGGGTTCAATGAGCAGTTCTTC
CDR3 protein: CASSLVGFNEQFF

D gene: .
clone size: .
J gene: TRBJ2-7
V gene: TRBV28
CDR3 DNA: TGTGCCAGCAGCCGGATTGGGGGAATGCGCACCTACGAGCAGTACTTC
CDR3 protein: CASSRIGGMRTYEQYF

D gene: .
clone size: few
J gene: TRBJ2-6
V gene: TRBV6-2/TRBV6-3
CDR3 DNA: TGTGCCAGCAGTTACCGGGGGTCCGGGGCTGGGGCCAACGTCCTGACTTTC
CDR3 protein: CASSYRGSGAGANVLTF

D gene: .
clone size: few
J gene: TRBJ1-2
V gene: TRBV20-1
CDR3 DNA: TGCAGTGCTAGGAAGTCGGTTGGTTCCTATGGCTACACCTTC
CDR3 protein: CSARKSVGSYGYTF

D gene: .
clone size: .
J gene: TRBJ2-2
V gene: TRBV2
CDR3 DNA: TGTGCCAGCACCACCTCGAAGATGAACACCGGGGAGCTGTTTTTT
CDR3 protein: CASTTSKMNTGELFF

D gene: .
clone size: many
J gene: TRBJ1-1
V gene: TRBV4-3
CDR3 DNA: TGCGCCAGCAGCCAACCAGAAAATGGGAGGGAATCTATGAACACTGAAGCTTTCTTT
CDR3 protein: CASSQPENGRESMNTEAFF

D gene: .
clone size: few
J gene: TRBJ1-1
V gene: TRBV7-9
CDR3 DNA: TGTGCCAGCAGCAGAGGATGGGGAGCTAACACTGAAGCTTTCTTT
CDR3 protein: CASSRGWGANTEAFF

D gene: .
clone size: .
J gene: TRBJ1-1
V gene: TRBV7-6
CDR3 DNA: TGTGCCAGCAGCTTCCCCGAACTGATGAACACTGAAGCTTTCTTT
CDR3 protein: CASSFPELMNTEAFF

D gene: .
clone size: .
J gene: TRBJ2-3
V gene: TRBV20-1
CDR3 DNA: TGCAGTGTTAATTCGAGGGGCCTCGGCCCAGATACGCAGTATTTT
CDR3 protein: CSVNSRGLGPDTQYF